This T cell receptor beta chain was captured in a study of T cells in Graves' hyperthyroidism and ophthalmopathy. Study-wide points: Ophthalmopathy was distinguished from stable hyperthyroidism by 13 V-J signatures.

The germline V gene has CDR1 MNHEY and CDR2 SVGAGI. This CDR3 contains 18 residues. Trimming removed 0 bases from V and 4 bases from J; junction bases left unmatched: 9. A few counts support this clonotype. As yet, its antigen is unknown. TCR beta CDR3 regions were amplified from RNA transcripts. The HTBI primer set served for first-round RT-PCR of the TCR CDR3. Using its own MiXCR run on the multiplex PCR reads, TCRdb lists one record per CDR3 protein. This sample has over 350,000 distinct CDR3 sequences, with more than 12% found just once. This sequence originates from a man in his fifties or sixties with Graves' ophthalmopathy. Sequencing was done on a sample of blood. The chain is built from TRBV6-5 and TRBJ2-1, with 10 bases aligning to TRBD2. CDR3 protein: CASSYSTSGTSRYNEQFF. CDR3 bases: TGTGCCAGCAGTTACTCTACTAGCGGGACGAGTAGGTACAATGAGCAGTTCTTC.